Below are 19 T cell receptor beta chains sequenced from a single sample in a study of blood T cell repertoires in COVID-19. TCRdb's table, derived via immunoSEQ multiplex PCR, lists solely in-frame clones and lacks some. The sample includes under 110,000 clones, 71% seen only once; the top ten take around 0.92%. Sequences were obtained from peripheral blood. The receptors stem from a human donor with acute or convalescent COVID-19. The donor label of this sample is uncertain.

The chain couples TRBV21-1 to TRBJ2-7; the table's D gene call, TRBD2, was not cross checked with the DNA. TRBV21-1 is recorded as a pseudogene. The CDR3 totals 12 residues. The CDR3 sequence: CASSIRVAEQYV. The CDR3 DNA reads as TGTGCCAGCAGCATACGGGTGGCCGAGCAGTACGTC.

This chain joins TRBV10-2 and TRBJ1-6; D call uncertain. V lost 0 bases and J 7 bases, leaving 7 bases between the germline ends. This CDR3 region has 14 residues. Germline CDR1 reads WSHSY; CDR2 reads SAAADI. CDR3 in DNA: TGCGCCAGCAGTGAGTCGGGAGGCAATTCACCCCTCCACTTT. Protein product: CASSESGGNSPLHF.

The rearrangement uses TRBV3-1 (or the pseudogene TRBV3-2) and TRBJ1-2; 10 nucleotides match TRBD1. This CDR3 region has 17 residues. CDR1 and CDR2 (germline): LGHDT, YNNKEL (reference sequence). V shed 5 bases and J 4 bases; nucleotides not matched to a gene: 13. As DNA, the CDR3 is TGTGCCAGCAGCTACTCGGGACAGGGGCACCGGACCTATGGCTACACCTTC. It specifies CASSYSGQGHRTYGYTF.

The chain has TRBV7-9 and TRBJ2-3; D is uncertain. Germline loops: CDR1 SEHNR, CDR2 FQNEAQ (reference sequence). The CDR3 spans 16 residues. Trimming took off 5 bases at V and 2 bases at J, with 17 bases between the two ends. The CDR3: CASSAAGSSLTDTQYF. In DNA form, the CDR3 reads TGTGCCAGCAGCGCCGCCGGGTCCAGTCTCACAGATACGCAGTATTTT.

The chain joins TRBV2 to TRBJ1-2, with 12 bases fitting TRBD1. The junction had 6 bases not matched to a gene; V was cut back by 8 bases and J by 5 bases. This CDR3 comprises 14 residues. CDR1 is SNHLY and CDR2 is FYNNEI in the germline V gene. CDR3 in amino acids: CASSGTGGRYGYTF. CDR3 nucleotides: TGTGCCAGCTCCGGGACAGGGGGCCGGTATGGCTACACCTTC.

The chain is built from TRBV4-2 and TRBJ1-6; the match to TRBD1 covers 10 bases. The ends lost 5 bases at V and 10 bases at J; junction bases unmatched: 5. Germline-derived CDR1 and CDR2 are LGHNA and YNFKEQ. CDR3 length: 14 residues. CDR3: CASSMRDRGSPLHF. The DNA of the CDR3 is TGTGCCAGCAGCATGCGGGACAGGGGCTCACCCCTCCACTTT.

This clone was detected once. The V gene is TRBV28, the J gene TRBJ1-5, with D unresolved. The V and J ends lost 4 bases and 0 bases respectively, with 13 bases between them. The length of the CDR3 is 16 residues. Per germline, CDR1 MDHEN and CDR2 SYDVKM. The CDR3 region has the DNA TGTGCCAGCAGTTCGGGTGAGGGAATTAGCAATCAGCCCCAGCATTTT. Its protein is CASSSGEGISNQPQHF.

This chain connects TRBV24-1 to TRBJ2-5; D is unresolved. There are 15 residues in the CDR3. Trimming stripped 3 bases from V and 2 bases from J, with 12 bases between. Germline values: CDR1 KGHDR, CDR2 SFDVKD. CDR3 loop: CATSDPRPGQETQYF. The CDR3, as DNA: TGTGCCACCAGTGATCCACGACCGGGTCAAGAGACCCAGTACTTC.

The chain has TRBV3-1 (or the pseudogene TRBV3-2) and TRBJ2-1; D possibly corresponds to TRBD2 (6 bases). V dropped 4 bases and J dropped 0 bases, with 16 bases sitting between them. Germline CDR1 and CDR2: LGHDT and YNNKEL (reference sequence). The CDR3 is 17 amino acids. CDR3 protein: CASSRGLLRSSYNEQFF. DNA of the CDR3: TGTGCCAGCAGCCGGGGACTGCTGAGAAGCTCCTACAATGAGCAGTTCTTC.

J is TRBJ1-4 and V is TRBV5-1; D not resolved. Between the trimmed V and J ends, which lost 5 bases and 0 bases, there was a span of 11 bases. This CDR3 comprises 15 residues. Germline-derived CDR1 and CDR2 are SGHRS and YFSETQ. The CDR3: CASRQNIATNEKLFF. CDR3 DNA sequence: TGCGCCAGCAGACAGAATATTGCAACTAATGAAAAACTGTTTTTT.

The rearrangement uses TRBV19 and TRBJ2-1; 7 bases are a match to TRBD1. The CDR3 is made up of 15 amino acids. Germline V lookup: CDR1 LNHDA, CDR2 SQIVND (reference sequence). Trimming took 7 bases from V and 1 from J; bases not matched to a gene: 7. Here the CDR3 reads CASIRGGLSYNEQFF. CDR3 DNA: TGTGCCAGTATTAGAGGGGGCCTTTCCTACAATGAGCAGTTCTTC.

V and J are TRBV5-5 and TRBJ1-1; D gene uncertain. The CDR3 sequence is 14 residues long. V lost 1 base, J lost 4 bases, and 11 bases lay in between. Germline V gene lookup returns CDR1 SGHKS and CDR2 YYEKEE (reference sequence). The chain's CDR3 is CASSLTGWSTEAFF. CDR3 sequence (DNA): TGTGCCAGCAGCTTGACGGGGTGGAGCACTGAAGCTTTCTTT. Drawing the rest from reference TRBV5-5 and TRBJ1-1, the complete variable domain is DAGVTQSPTHLIKTRGQQVTLRCSPISGHKSVSWYQQVLGQGPQFIFQYYEKEERGRGNFPDRFSARQFPNYSSELNVNALLLGDSALYLCASSLTGWSTEAFFGQGTRLTVV.

This chain's CDR3 is CASSVSAGTGELFF. The CDR3, as DNA: TGTGCCAGCAGTGTTTCGGCAGGGACCGGGGAGCTGTTTTTT. The genes are TRBV2 and TRBJ2-2, with D perhaps matching TRBD1 (5 bases). This CDR3 has 14 amino acids. V lost 4 bases, J lost 5 bases, and 11 bases lay in between. Per the germline V gene, CDR1 is SNHLY and CDR2 is FYNNEI.

The chain combines TRBV18 with TRBJ2-2; TRBD1 might be the D (5 bases). V was cut by 3 bases and J by 6 bases, with 11 bases left in between. Germline V lookup: CDR1 KGHSH, CDR2 LQKENI. The CDR3 has 14 amino acids. DNA for the CDR3: TGTGCCAGCTCACCCTACGTAGGGGCCGGGGAGCTGTTTTTT. Residues: CASSPYVGAGELFF.

The chain recombines TRBV7-6 with TRBJ1-1; D is unresolved. CDR1 SGHVS and CDR2 FNYEAQ come from the germline V gene. The V end lost 7 bases, the J end lost 8 bases, and 8 bases lay between the germline ends. The CDR3 consists of 10 residues. CDR3 sequence (DNA): TGTGCCAGCAATCCGGTAGAAGCTTTCTTT. It is translated as CASNPVEAFF.

V is TRBV27 and J is TRBJ2-2; 8 bases fit TRBD1. V shed 6 bases, J shed 4 bases, and the junction held 19 bases outside the gene matches. There are 19 residues in the CDR3. Germline loops: CDR1 MNHEY, CDR2 SMNVEV (reference sequence). The CDR3 DNA reads TGTGCCAGCAGCCCTTCCTTGGCTTATCGGGACAGGAGCACCGGGGAGCTGTTTTTT. It specifies CASSPSLAYRDRSTGELFF.

This clone has more than one count but fewer than ten. J is TRBJ1-3 and V is TRBV2; TRBD1 might be the D (6 bases). Trimming removed 2 bases at V and 4 bases at J, with 15 bases between. Germline lookup yields CDR1 SNHLY and CDR2 FYNNEI. This CDR3 spans 16 amino acids. In DNA form, the CDR3 reads TGTGCCAGCAGTGAACAGGGGCTACAAACAGGAAACACCATATATTTT. Translating it yields CASSEQGLQTGNTIYF.

The chain couples TRBV6-5 to TRBJ1-4; TRBD1 is a possible D gene (6 bases). Trimming took 8 bases from V and 1 from J, leaving 14 bases between them. There are 15 residues in the CDR3. Looked up from germline, CDR1 is MNHEY and CDR2 is SVGAGI. CDR3 sequence reads: CASRGRGGTNEKLFF. CDR3 DNA sequence: TGTGCCAGCCGGGGGAGGGGGGGAACTAATGAAAAACTGTTTTTT.

This clone was seen once. This chain uses TRBV11-2 with TRBJ1-2, with D possibly being TRBD1 (5 bases). V lost 1 base, J lost 8 bases, and 20 bases lay in between. The length of the CDR3 is 16 residues. In germline, CDR1 is SGHAT, CDR2 FQNNGV. This CDR3 reads CASSLATGSHHKGYTF. The CDR3 nucleotides read TGTGCCAGCAGCTTAGCAACAGGCTCACACCATAAAGGCTACACCTTC.